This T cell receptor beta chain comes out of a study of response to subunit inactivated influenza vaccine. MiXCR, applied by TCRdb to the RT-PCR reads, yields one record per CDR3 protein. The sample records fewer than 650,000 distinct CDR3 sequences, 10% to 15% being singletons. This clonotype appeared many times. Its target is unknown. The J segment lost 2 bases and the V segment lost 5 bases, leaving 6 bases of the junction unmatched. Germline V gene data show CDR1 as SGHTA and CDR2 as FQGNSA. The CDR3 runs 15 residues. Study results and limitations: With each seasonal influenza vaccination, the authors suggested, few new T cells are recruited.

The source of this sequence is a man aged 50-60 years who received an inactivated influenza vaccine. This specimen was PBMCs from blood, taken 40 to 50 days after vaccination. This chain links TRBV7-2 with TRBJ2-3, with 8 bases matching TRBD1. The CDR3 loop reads CASSPGQAYTDTQYF. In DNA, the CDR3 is TGTGCCAGCAGCCCGGGACAGGCCTACACAGATACGCAGTATTTT.